This T cell receptor (beta chain) came from a study of pediatric ulcerative colitis. Study conclusions and caveats: A couple of patients' blood samples yielded substantially fewer templates.

Sequencing used immunoSEQ multiplex PCR; TCRdb keeps in-frame clones, though not all of them. This table has around 40,000 clones, 75% appearing once. One to two pinch biopsies were taken from the rectum during colonoscopy. A note on this clone: What it binds is not known.

The V end was cut by 2 bases, the J end by 7 bases, with 12 bases between. This CDR3 region has 14 residues. From germline, CDR1 is LGHNT and CDR2 FRNRAP. The source material was gut tissue. This sequence joins TRBV12-5 and TRBJ1-5, with TRBD1 as a possible D gene (6 bases). The sequence derives from a boy between 10 and 17 years old with severe ulcerative colitis. The CDR3 region has the DNA TGTGCTAGTGGTTTGCTTACAGGGCTGCAGCCCCAGCATTTT. Translated: CASGLLTGLQPQHF. Looking up the rest from reference TRBV12-5 and TRBJ1-5 gives the full variable domain: DARVTQTPRHKVTEMGQEVTMRCQPILGHNTVFWYRQTMMQGLELLAYFRNRAPLDDSGMPKDRFSAEMPDATLATLKIQPSEPRDSAVYFCASGLLTGLQPQHFGDGTRLSIL.